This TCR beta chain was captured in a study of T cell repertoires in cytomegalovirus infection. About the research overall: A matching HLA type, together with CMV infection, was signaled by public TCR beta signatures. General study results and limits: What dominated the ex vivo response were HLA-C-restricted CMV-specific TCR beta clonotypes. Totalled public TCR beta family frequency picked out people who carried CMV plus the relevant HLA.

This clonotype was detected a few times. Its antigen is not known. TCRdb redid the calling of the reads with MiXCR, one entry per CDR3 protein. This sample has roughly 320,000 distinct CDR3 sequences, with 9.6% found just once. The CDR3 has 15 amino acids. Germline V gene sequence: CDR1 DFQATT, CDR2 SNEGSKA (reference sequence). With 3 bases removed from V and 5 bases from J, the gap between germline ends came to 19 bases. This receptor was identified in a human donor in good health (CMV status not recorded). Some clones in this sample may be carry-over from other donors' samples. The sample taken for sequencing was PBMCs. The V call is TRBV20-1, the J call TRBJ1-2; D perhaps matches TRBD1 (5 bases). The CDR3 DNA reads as TGCAGTGCTAGGGGGGGGAGGGCGCGGGAATATGGCTACACCTTC. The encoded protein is CSARGGRAREYGYTF.